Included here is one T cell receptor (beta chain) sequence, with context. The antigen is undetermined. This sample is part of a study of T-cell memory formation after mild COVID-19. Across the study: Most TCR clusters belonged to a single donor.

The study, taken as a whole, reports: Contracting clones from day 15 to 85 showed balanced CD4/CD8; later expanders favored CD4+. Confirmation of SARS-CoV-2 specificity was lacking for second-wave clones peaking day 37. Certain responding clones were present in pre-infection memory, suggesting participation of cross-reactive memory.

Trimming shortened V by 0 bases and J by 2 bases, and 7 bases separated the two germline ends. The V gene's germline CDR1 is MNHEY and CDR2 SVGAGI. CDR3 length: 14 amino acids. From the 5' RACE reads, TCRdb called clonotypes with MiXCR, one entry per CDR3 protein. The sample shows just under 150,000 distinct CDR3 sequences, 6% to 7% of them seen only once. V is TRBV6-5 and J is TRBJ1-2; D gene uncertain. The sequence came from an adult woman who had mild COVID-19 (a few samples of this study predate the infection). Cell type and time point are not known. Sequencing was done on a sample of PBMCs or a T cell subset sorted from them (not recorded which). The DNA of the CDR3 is TGTGCCAGCAGTTACTCGCCAGGAAACTATGGCTACACCTTC. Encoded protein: CASSYSPGNYGYTF.